A selection of T cell receptor beta chains follows, all from one sample in a study of molecular identifiers for immune sequencing clone quantification. TCRdb itself ran the PCR reads through MiXCR, one entry per CDR3 protein. The sample holds about 640,000 distinct CDR3 sequences, 15% to 20% seen once. Sequenced input: naive CD8+ T cells from blood, with Jurkat cell RNA spiked in. The receptors stem from a human donor in good health. Some libraries in this study had Jurkat cell RNA spiked in. Each CDR3 is given with its conserved first and last residue. D genes are given only for firm matches. Where a row states a size, it is once, few, many or the class of an expanded clone; other rows omit it.

j_gene,d_gene,abundance,v_gene,CDR3aa,CDR3nt
TRBJ2-5,TRBD2,many,TRBV29-1,CSVFGLAGWETQYF,TGCAGCGTTTTCGGACTAGCGGGATGGGAGACCCAGTACTTC
TRBJ2-1,TRBD2,many,TRBV7-9,CASSLGLAGEQFF,TGTGCCAGCAGCTTAGGACTAGCCGGTGAGCAGTTCTTC
TRBJ2-7,TRBD2,few,TRBV12-3/TRBV12-4,CASGTSAPYEQYF,TGTGCCAGCGGCACTAGCGCCCCCTACGAGCAGTACTTC
TRBJ2-3,NA,many,TRBV28,CASALTGHTDTQYF,TGTGCCAGCGCCCTGACGGGACACACAGATACGCAGTATTTT
TRBJ2-5,NA,many,TRBV5-1,CASSLGGGPQETQYF,TGCGCCAGCAGCTTAGGAGGGGGGCCTCAAGAGACCCAGTACTTC
TRBJ1-2,TRBD1,NA,TRBV29-1,CSVEQGAYGYAF,TGCAGCGTTGAACAGGGGGCCTATGGCTACGCCTTC
TRBJ1-6,TRBD1,NA,TRBV27,CASSHRQGRGSPLHF,TGTGCCAGCAGCCATCGACAGGGAAGAGGGTCACCCCTCCACTTT
TRBJ2-7,TRBD2,NA,TRBV6-2/TRBV6-3,CASSFPPWGGRHEQCF,TGTGCCAGCAGTTTTCCCCCTTGGGGGGGACGCCACGAGCAGTGCTTC
TRBJ2-7,NA,NA,TRBV14,CASSPSTESSYEQYF,TGTGCCAGCAGCCCCTCGACAGAGAGCTCCTACGAGCAGTACTTC
TRBJ2-7,TRBD2,NA,TRBV29-1,CSVGGGKRGPYEQYF,TGCAGCGTGGGGGGGGGTAAGCGGGGGCCTTACGAGCAGTACTTC
TRBJ1-4,NA,many,TRBV7-2,CASSFLGWNEKLFF,TGTGCCAGCAGCTTTCTTGGGTGGAATGAAAAACTGTTTTTT